This T cell receptor (beta chain) was profiled in a study of cytomegalovirus exposure and HLA in healthy donors. Study-wide results and limits: It was shown in a later analysis that HLA-associated TCR beta chains were more clonally expanded than other, equally common chains.

The sample holds a few counts of this clone. As yet, its antigen is unknown. Germline V gene sequence: CDR1 SGDLS, CDR2 YYNGEE. V lost 0 bases, J lost 8 bases, and 11 bases lay in between. The CDR3 extends over 14 amino acids. The PCR was carried out with 60 Vbeta primers and 13 Jbeta primers. Authors' processing steps: Unique TCR beta chains totaled some 88 million in a later count, with around 11 million of them shared. Only in-frame clones appear in the TCRdb table, and some are missing; sequencing was by immunoSEQ multiplex PCR. V and J calls and clone size are those listed in that table; D and trimming were worked out from the DNA. The sample carries 52,000 or so clones, roughly 76% recorded once.

V gene TRBV9 combines with J gene TRBJ1-4; no clear D. This receptor was obtained from a woman aged 40-49 years in good health and CMV-seropositive. The source material was PBMCs. For the CDR3, the DNA is TGTGCCAGCAGCGTAGGGGCAGGCGCGGAAAAACTGTTTTTT. It specifies CASSVGAGAEKLFF. The full variable domain, its missing parts supplied by reference TRBV9 and TRBJ1-4, is DSGVTQTPKHLITATGQRVTLRCSPRSGDLSVYWYQQSLDQGLQFLIQYYNGEERAKGNILERFSAQQFPDLHSELNLSSLELGDSALYFCASSVGAGAEKLFFGSGTQLSVL.